This T cell receptor (beta chain) was sequenced in a study of T cells in Graves' hyperthyroidism and ophthalmopathy. Looking at the study overall: Peripheral blood was obtained at initial diagnosis, preceding any treatment.

The CDR3 regions of TCR beta were amplified from RNA transcripts. HTBI primers were the set used in a first-round RT-PCR of the TCR CDR3. In TCRdb, the multiplex PCR reads were re-called with MiXCR into one record per CDR3 protein. There are approximately 630,000 distinct CDR3 sequences in the sample; 15% to 20% occur only once, and 3.5% to 4% lies in the top ten. This clonotype came up many times. Patients with uncontrolled infections, other autoimmune diseases, pregnancy or lactation were excluded. The clonotype was recovered from a woman aged 25-40 years with Graves' hyperthyroidism. Sequenced: blood.

This CDR3 reads CASSLGVSEQFF. The CDR3 DNA is TGTGCCAGCAGCTTGGGGGTGTCTGAGCAGTTCTTC. The chain employs TRBV7-2 and TRBJ2-1; tentatively, D is TRBD1 or TRBD2 (5 bases each). Germline V gene data show CDR1 as SGHTA and CDR2 as FQGNSA. V lost 3 bases to trimming and J lost 9 bases, with 9 bases between them. CDR3 length: 12 amino acids.